Following are 30 T cell receptor beta chains from one sample sequenced in a study of cytomegalovirus exposure and HLA in healthy donors. The PCR was carried out with 60 Vbeta primers and 13 Jbeta primers. Assay used: immunoSEQ multiplex PCR; TCRdb lists only in-frame clones, some missing. The repertoire holds about 140,000 clones, roughly 80% seen once, with about 3.1% in the top ten. Material: PBMCs. These receptors were obtained from a male donor in good health and CMV-seronegative.

The V and J genes are TRBV4-1 and TRBJ2-1, with 9 nucleotides matching TRBD1. Germline V gives CDR1 MGHRA, CDR2 YSYEKL. Trimming took 1 base from V and 14 from J; bases not matched to a gene: 3. The CDR3 runs to 12 residues. The DNA for the CDR3 is TGCGCCAGCAGCCAAGGTGACAGGGGGAAGTTCTTC. It translates to CASSQGDRGKFF.

This rearrangement joins TRBV5-6 to TRBJ1-1, with D unresolved. V was trimmed by 0 bases and J by 1 base, leaving 10 bases between them. The CDR3 length is 15 residues. Germline V CDR1 and CDR2: SGHDT, YYEEEE. This chain's CDR3 is CASSLANSPNTEAFF. In nucleotides, the CDR3 is TGTGCCAGCAGCTTGGCCAACAGCCCGAACACTGAAGCTTTCTTT.

The chain combines TRBV9 with TRBJ2-7; no definite D call. Trimming took off 0 bases at V and 2 bases at J, with 12 bases between the two ends. Germline lookup yields CDR1 SGDLS and CDR2 YYNGEE. The CDR3 sequence is 15 residues long. The CDR3 loop is CASSVGALGTYEQYF. The CDR3 DNA reads TGTGCCAGCAGCGTAGGGGCATTGGGCACCTACGAGCAGTACTTC.

The chain's CDR3 is CASSLRGQAGDTQYF. Here the CDR3 DNA reads TGCGCCAGCAGCTTGAGGGGGCAAGCGGGAGATACGCAGTATTTT. The chain combines TRBV5-1 with TRBJ2-3; D is perhaps TRBD1 (7 bases). Germline-derived CDR1 and CDR2 are SGHRS and YFSETQ. Trimming left V 1 base short and J 5 bases short, with 14 bases between. This CDR3 is 15 amino acids long.

This chain joins TRBV4-2 and TRBJ2-1; 13 nucleotides match TRBD2. The CDR3 is 17 amino acids. V shed 1 base and J 8 bases; nucleotides not matched to a gene: 8. Germline lookup yields CDR1 LGHNA and CDR2 YNFKEQ. CDR3 sequence: CASSQATLAGGRYEQFF. CDR3 nucleotide sequence: TGTGCCAGCAGCCAAGCCACACTAGCGGGGGGGAGGTATGAGCAGTTCTTC.

The J gene is TRBJ1-5, the V gene TRBV23-1, with 9 bases aligning to TRBD1. TRBV23-1 is flagged as an ORF with uncertain function. This CDR3 comprises 19 residues. V gave up 3 bases and J gave up 2 bases; unmatched junction bases: 14. The CDR3 bases are TGCGCCAGCAGTCATTCACGGGACAGGGCCGCGCACGGCAATCAGCCCCAGCATTTT. Translating it yields CASSHSRDRAAHGNQPQHF.

This clone was seen just once. V is TRBV28 and J is TRBJ2-7; no firm D call. Per the germline V gene, CDR1 is MDHEN and CDR2 is SYDVKM. The CDR3 length is 11 residues. V lost 7 bases and J 6 bases, leaving 10 bases between the germline ends. The DNA for the CDR3 is TGTGCCAGCACCTCAGTCAGCGAGCAGTACTTC. It codes for CASTSVSEQYF.

The CDR3 loop is CASSHLTGQNYEQYF. The CDR3 nucleotides are TGTGCCAGCAGCCACCTAACGGGACAAAACTACGAGCAGTACTTC. The V gene is TRBV6-5, the J gene TRBJ2-5, with D possibly being TRBD1 (6 bases). Near its end, the DNA agrees better with TRBJ2-7, so the J call may be wrong. The V gene's germline CDR1 is MNHEY and CDR2 SVGAGI. This CDR3 has 15 amino acids.

The chain employs TRBV28 and TRBJ2-7, with TRBD2 as a possible D gene (6 bases). From germline, CDR1 is MDHEN and CDR2 SYDVKM. This CDR3 is 13 amino acids long. Trimming stripped 6 bases from V and 3 bases from J, with 12 bases between. This CDR3 reads CASSPGGNYEQYF. In nucleotides, the CDR3 is TGTGCCAGCAGCCCCGGGGGAAACTACGAGCAGTACTTC.

The chain is built from TRBV28 and TRBJ2-1; TRBD2 matches 11 bases. This CDR3 is built from 18 residues. V shed 4 bases and J 2 bases; nucleotides not matched to a gene: 10. Per the germline V gene, CDR1 is MDHEN and CDR2 is SYDVKM. CDR3 in DNA: TGTGCCAGCAGTTCTCCCCTTCTAGCGGGAGGCGCCTACAATGAGCAGTTCTTC. Protein: CASSSPLLAGGAYNEQFF.

V and J are TRBV27 and TRBJ1-5; D might be TRBD1 (5 bases). This CDR3 has 13 residues. The germline V and J ends were trimmed by 8 bases and 6 bases, with 14 bases remaining between them. CDR1 MNHEY and CDR2 SMNVEV come from the germline V gene (reference sequence). This CDR3 reads CASQSGTGQPQHF. The CDR3 coding sequence is TGTGCCAGCCAATCAGGGACTGGTCAGCCCCAGCATTTT.

The V call is TRBV28, the J call TRBJ1-4; TRBD1 agrees at 9 bases. Trimming took 3 bases from V and 6 from J; bases not matched to a gene: 11. CDR1 is MDHEN and CDR2 is SYDVKM in the germline V gene. The CDR3 extends over 17 amino acids. The CDR3 region has the DNA TGTGCCAGCAGTTTGCCGATCACAGGGGGCGTTTATGAAAAACTGTTTTTT. Translated, it gives CASSLPITGGVYEKLFF.

This clone was seen a handful of times. The chain has TRBV28 and TRBJ2-2, with 12 bases fitting TRBD1. The V gene's germline CDR1 is MDHEN and CDR2 SYDVKM. CDR3 length: 18 amino acids. The junction had 14 bases not matched to a gene; V was cut back by 6 bases and J by 6 bases. The CDR3 spells CASSSAGTGGHLAGELFF. For the CDR3, the DNA is TGTGCCAGCAGCTCGGCCGGGACAGGGGGCCACCTGGCCGGGGAGCTGTTTTTT. Supplemented by reference TRBV28 and TRBJ2-2, the full variable domain reads DVKVTQSSRYLVKRTGEKVFLECVQDMDHENMFWYRQDPGLGLRLIYFSYDVKMKEKGDIPEGYSVSREKKERFSLILESASTNQTSMYLCASSSAGTGGHLAGELFFGEGSRLTVL.

The chain combines TRBV28 with TRBJ2-4; D may be TRBD2 (6 bases). Germline-derived CDR1 and CDR2 are MDHEN and SYDVKM. This CDR3 has 17 residues. V lost 6 bases and J 0 bases, leaving 18 bases between the germline ends. This CDR3 reads CASRFSGTALAKNIQYF. CDR3 coding DNA: TGTGCCAGCAGATTCTCCGGGACTGCTCTAGCCAAAAACATTCAGTACTTC.

The J gene is TRBJ2-1, the V gene TRBV19; 8 nucleotides align to TRBD2. CDR1 LNHDA and CDR2 SQIVND come from the germline V gene (reference sequence). The CDR3 runs to 15 residues. Unmatched junction bases numbered 14, after V lost 10 bases and J lost 6 bases. CDR3 nucleotides: TGTGCCACCTCCAGCGGGAGCACCTACGGCAATGAGCAGTTCTTC. Encoded protein: CATSSGSTYGNEQFF.

The genes are TRBV27 and TRBJ1-5; TRBD1 matches at 7 bases. V lost 5 bases and J lost 5; bases outside the gene matches: 9. Germline CDR1 is MNHEY and CDR2 is SMNVEV (reference sequence). CDR3 length: 15 amino acids. This CDR3 is CASSPNRGRDQPQHF. Here the CDR3 DNA reads TGTGCCAGCAGTCCAAACAGGGGTCGGGATCAGCCCCAGCATTTT.

CDR3 in amino acids: CASSLSGLEQYF. CDR3 DNA: TGTGCCAGCAGTTTGTCAGGGCTCGAGCAGTACTTC. This chain links TRBV27 with TRBJ2-7, with a possible D match to TRBD1 (5 bases). Trimming shortened V by 3 bases and J by 6 bases, and 9 bases separated the two germline ends. CDR1 MNHEY and CDR2 SMNVEV come from the germline V gene (reference sequence). The CDR3 runs to 12 residues.

This clone was seen only a few times. The chain couples TRBV2 to TRBJ1-2; the D is unclear. CDR1 and CDR2 from the germline V gene are SNHLY and FYNNEI. CDR3 length equals 13 residues. The V and J ends lost 1 base and 5 bases respectively, with 8 bases between them. The CDR3, as DNA: TGTGCCAGCAGTGAAGGGCCGCGGTATGGCTACACCTTC. Amino acids: CASSEGPRYGYTF.

The chain combines TRBV9 with TRBJ1-5; 9 bases fit TRBD1. J gave up 5 bases and V 4 bases, and 4 bases lay outside the gene matches. CDR3 length equals 14 residues. Germline CDR1 is SGDLS and CDR2 is YYNGEE. The CDR3 is CASSPDRGDQPQHF. DNA for the CDR3: TGTGCCAGCAGCCCTGACAGGGGGGATCAGCCCCAGCATTTT.

The chain employs TRBV4-2 and TRBJ2-3; D remains ambiguous. The V gene lost 0 bases and the J gene lost 5 bases, with 3 bases spanning the gap. CDR1 and CDR2 (germline): LGHNA, YNFKEQ. This CDR3 is built from 12 residues. This chain's CDR3 is CASSQDRDTQYF. The CDR3 DNA reads TGTGCCAGCAGCCAAGACCGAGATACGCAGTATTTT.

The V call is TRBV19, the J call TRBJ1-2; D is perhaps TRBD1 (6 bases). CDR1 is LNHDA and CDR2 is SQIVND in the germline V gene (reference sequence). V lost 5 bases and J lost 4, with 11 bases in between. The CDR3 has 13 amino acids. Here the CDR3 DNA reads TGTGCCAGTAGTGGGTCGACAGGCTATGGCTACACCTTC. Protein: CASSGSTGYGYTF.

CDR3: CASSSGLAGVHEQYF. CDR3 in DNA: TGTGCCAGCAGCAGCGGACTAGCGGGAGTACACGAGCAGTACTTC. V usage is TRBV5-4 and J usage is TRBJ2-7, with 13 bases lining up with TRBD2. Germline CDR1 is SGHNT and CDR2 is YYREEE (reference sequence). The CDR3 sequence is 15 residues long. Trimming at V came to 4 bases and at J to 5 bases, leaving 6 bases not matched to a gene. Complete variable domain (other parts from reference TRBV5-4 and TRBJ2-7): ETGVTQSPTHLIKTRGQQVTLRCSSQSGHNTVSWYQQALGQGPQFIFQYYREEENGRGNFPPRFSGLQFPNYSSELNVNALELDDSALYLCASSSGLAGVHEQYFGPGTRLTVT.

This clone has a single count. The chain recombines TRBV9 with TRBJ1-2; no firm D call. The CDR3 runs to 13 residues. CDR1 is SGDLS, CDR2 YYNGEE, per germline. V was cut by 10 bases and J by 2 bases, with 15 bases left in between. The CDR3: CACGWFPNYGYTF. The CDR3 DNA sequence: TGTGCCTGCGGGTGGTTTCCCAACTATGGCTACACCTTC. Full variable domain (missing parts from reference TRBV9 and TRBJ1-2): DSGVTQTPKHLITATGQRVTLRCSPRSGDLSVYWYQQSLDQGLQFLIQYYNGEERAKGNILERFSAQQFPDLHSELNLSSLELGDSALYFCACGWFPNYGYTFGSGTRLTVV.

The V call is TRBV11-2, the J call TRBJ2-3; D remains ambiguous. Trimming took 4 bases from V and 2 from J, leaving 13 bases between them. CDR1 SGHAT and CDR2 FQNNGV come from the germline V gene. The CDR3 has 15 residues. Here the CDR3 reads CASSSLQVLTDTQYF. CDR3 DNA sequence: TGTGCCAGCAGCTCCTTGCAGGTCCTCACAGATACGCAGTATTTT.

The chain links TRBV7-3 to TRBJ2-2; 11 nucleotides agree with TRBD1. After removal of 0 bases from V and 9 bases from J, the junction contained 3 bases not matched to a gene. Looked up from germline, CDR1 is SGHTA and CDR2 is FQGTGA. CDR3 size: 15 residues. The CDR3 loop reads CASSLTGQGARELFF. For the CDR3, the DNA is TGTGCCAGCAGCTTAACTGGACAGGGGGCGCGGGAGCTGTTTTTT. Filled out from reference TRBV7-3 and TRBJ2-2, the complete variable domain reads GAGVSQTPSNKVTEKGKYVELRCDPISGHTALYWYRQSLGQGPEFLIYFQGTGAADDSGLPNDRFFAVRPEGSVSTLKIQRTERGDSAVYLCASSLTGQGARELFFGEGSRLTVL.

This sequence joins TRBV28 and TRBJ2-7, with TRBD2 matching 13 bases. The CDR3 has 14 residues. J gave up 4 bases and V 8 bases, and 5 bases lay outside the gene matches. Germline V gives CDR1 MDHEN, CDR2 SYDVKM. The CDR3 sequence: CASLRTSGRYEQYF. CDR3 sequence (DNA): TGTGCCAGCCTCCGGACTAGCGGGAGATACGAGCAGTACTTC.

The V call is TRBV4-1, the J call TRBJ2-3; a possible D gene is TRBD2 (6 bases). The CDR3 runs to 17 residues. V was clipped by 0 bases and J by 1 base, with 14 bases between them. Germline V gene sequence: CDR1 MGHRA, CDR2 YSYEKL. The CDR3 is CASSQEGDSLGTDTQYF. Here the CDR3 DNA reads TGCGCCAGCAGCCAAGAAGGGGACTCATTGGGCACAGATACGCAGTATTTT.

The sample holds one count of this clone. This chain connects TRBV5-1 to TRBJ2-1, with 15 bases that match TRBD2. The CDR3 is 17 residues long. Trimming took 0 bases from V and 5 from J; bases not matched to a gene: 3. CDR1 is SGHRS, CDR2 YFSETQ, per germline. CDR3 sequence: CASSLEGLAGGDNEQFF. The CDR3 region has the DNA TGCGCCAGCAGCTTGGAGGGACTAGCGGGAGGAGACAATGAGCAGTTCTTC.

For this clone: Other DNA sequences from this sample encode an identical CDR3 as well. The chain employs TRBV7-9 and TRBJ1-1; the D is unclear. Between the trimmed V and J ends, which lost 5 bases and 4 bases, there was a span of 26 bases. Germline V gene sequence: CDR1 SEHNR, CDR2 FQNEAQ (reference sequence). The CDR3 totals 18 residues. The CDR3 DNA reads as TGTGCCAGCAGCCTAGAGAGTTACAGAGCCTTTGATAGCACTGAAGCTTTCTTT. This translates into CASSLESYRAFDSTEAFF.

This chain connects TRBV19 to TRBJ2-5; D call uncertain. Germline V gene data show CDR1 as LNHDA and CDR2 as SQIVND (reference sequence). This CDR3 is built from 14 residues. V was pared by 2 bases and J by 2 bases, with 9 bases between. CDR3 sequence: CASSISAEQETQYF. The CDR3 DNA is TGTGCCAGTAGTATATCGGCGGAACAAGAGACCCAGTACTTC.